The 22 T cell receptor beta chains given below trace back to one sample, sequenced in a study of T cell repertoires in cytomegalovirus infection. Their specific antigens are unknown. TCRdb reprocessed the reads with MiXCR, giving one entry per CDR3 protein. The sample lists about 20,000 distinct CDR3 sequences, over 40% occurring once. This specimen consisted of CD8+ T cells from cultured PBMCs, obtained from culture after CMV antigen stimulation. These receptors were collected from a human donor in good health (CMV status not recorded). Some clones in this sample may be carry-over from other donors' samples.

This chain connects TRBV27 to TRBJ1-2; a possible D gene is TRBD1 (5 bases). V shed 6 bases and J shed 4 bases, with 15 bases lying between them. Germline V gives CDR1 MNHEY, CDR2 SMNVEV (reference sequence). The CDR3 covers 14 residues. The CDR3 DNA reads as TGTGCCAGCAGACCGCGGGGGTTCGGCTATGGCTACACCTTC. It translates to CASRPRGFGYGYTF.

As regards this clonotype: Sequence at one end of the junction differs from germline and may be a read error. In DNA, the CDR3 is TGTGCCAACAGTCGCCGAATTCTCCGGGACAGGATGAACAAGGGGGGCACTGAAGCTTTCTTT. It yields the protein CANSRRILRDRMNKGGTEAFF. This chain connects TRBV6-8 to TRBJ1-1; 8 bases fit TRBD1. The CDR3 is made up of 21 amino acids. From germline, CDR1 is MNHGY and CDR2 SAAAGT.

The chain links TRBV6-1 to TRBJ2-7; possibly TRBD2 for D (5 bases). CDR1 MNHNS and CDR2 SASEGT come from the germline V gene. This CDR3 spans 12 amino acids. Trimming removed 7 bases at V and 5 bases at J, with 12 bases between. The CDR3 DNA is TGTGCCAGCATAGGCGTCGGGAACGAGCAGTACTTC. Its translation is CASIGVGNEQYF.

J is TRBJ1-2 and V is TRBV7-3; TRBD1 might be the D (5 bases). This CDR3 comprises 14 residues. CDR1 and CDR2 (germline): SGHTA, FQGTGA. V lost 6 bases to trimming and J lost 8 bases, with 19 bases between them. In DNA, the CDR3 is TGTGCCAGCAGGACGGGACCCTCCGACGGGGGCTACACCTTC. Its protein product is CASRTGPSDGGYTF. Filled out from reference TRBV7-3 and TRBJ1-2, the complete variable domain reads GAGVSQTPSNKVTEKGKYVELRCDPISGHTALYWYRQSLGQGPEFLIYFQGTGAADDSGLPNDRFFAVRPEGSVSTLKIQRTERGDSAVYLCASRTGPSDGGYTFGSGTRLTVV.

The gene calls are TRBV7-9 and TRBJ2-7; 10 nucleotides match TRBD1. The CDR3 sequence is 14 residues long. V dropped 5 bases and J dropped 3; count of bases not matched to a gene: 4. Germline V lookup: CDR1 SEHNR, CDR2 FQNEAQ (reference sequence). The CDR3 loop is CASSPRDRGYEQYF. The CDR3 DNA is TGTGCCAGCAGCCCCCGGGACAGGGGCTACGAGCAGTACTTC.

Many counts were recorded for this clonotype. The rearrangement uses TRBV11-2 and TRBJ2-3; weak D call: TRBD1 (5 bases). This CDR3 has 16 amino acids. V shed 1 base and J shed 0 bases, with 11 bases lying between them. CDR1 and CDR2 from the germline V gene are SGHAT and FQNNGV. The CDR3 loop is CASSLGHRPSTDTQYF. DNA for the CDR3: TGTGCCAGCAGCTTAGGCCACAGGCCTAGCACAGATACGCAGTATTTT. The full variable domain, in which reference TRBV11-2 and TRBJ2-3 provide the parts outside the CDR3, is EAGVAQSPRYKIIEKRQSVAFWCNPISGHATLYWYQQILGQGPKLLIQFQNNGVVDDSQLPKDRFSAERLKGVDSTLKIQPAKLEDSAVYLCASSLGHRPSTDTQYFGPGTRLTVL.

This clonotype has more than one count but fewer than ten. The chain employs TRBV20-1 and TRBJ2-7; a possible D gene is TRBD1 (6 bases). Germline-derived CDR1 and CDR2 are DFQATT and SNEGSKA (reference sequence). Trimming took off 0 bases at V and 3 bases at J, with 12 bases between the two ends. This CDR3 is 14 amino acids long. CDR3 region: CSAREQGNLYEQYF. CDR3 coding DNA: TGCAGTGCTAGAGAACAGGGCAACCTCTACGAGCAGTACTTC.

This chain joins TRBV20-1 and TRBJ2-7; 9 bases match TRBD1. The CDR3 has 14 amino acids. Germline CDR1 is DFQATT and CDR2 is SNEGSKA (reference sequence). With 2 bases clipped from V and 5 bases from J, the junction kept 7 bases outside the gene matches. The CDR3 nucleotides read TGCAGTGCTAGAAAAACAGGGGGCCTCGACGAGCAGTACTTC. Its translation is CSARKTGGLDEQYF.

The chain recombines TRBV28 with TRBJ1-2; D unresolved. The CDR3 sequence is 16 residues long. The germline V gene has CDR1 MDHEN and CDR2 SYDVKM. Trimming took 4 bases from V and 6 from J, leaving 21 bases between them. The CDR3 loop reads CASSSSGRYLKDGYTF. The CDR3 coding sequence is TGTGCCAGCAGTTCTAGTGGCAGGTATCTAAAAGATGGCTACACCTTC.

The rearrangement joins TRBV20-1 to TRBJ2-1; 14 nucleotides match TRBD2. This CDR3 spans 17 amino acids. Trimming took 4 bases from V and 0 from J; bases not matched to a gene: 5. Germline V gives CDR1 DFQATT, CDR2 SNEGSKA (reference sequence). The CDR3 DNA sequence: TGCAGTGCTACGGGACTAGCGGGGGAGAACTCCTACAATGAGCAGTTCTTC. Protein: CSATGLAGENSYNEQFF.

This clonotype was seen a handful of times. The CDR3 sequence: CASSTRLAKADEQYF. As DNA, the CDR3 is TGTGCCAGTAGTACCAGACTAGCAAAGGCTGACGAGCAGTACTTC. The chain links TRBV19 to TRBJ2-7; 7 bases match TRBD2. V lost 4 bases to trimming and J lost 5 bases; unmatched junction nucleotides: 11. CDR1 is LNHDA, CDR2 SQIVND, per germline (reference sequence). This CDR3 comprises 15 residues.

With regard to this clonotype: At one end the junction does not follow the germline gene, possibly because of a read error. The chain couples TRBV28 to TRBJ2-7; 11 positions match TRBD2. CDR1 and CDR2 (germline): MDHEN, SYDVKM. This CDR3 is 15 amino acids long. CDR3 sequence reads: CASSLELAGVNEQYF. The CDR3 nucleotides are TGTGCCAGCAGCTTAGAACTAGCGGGAGTCAATGAGCAGTACTTT.

This clonotype came up many times. The V gene is TRBV7-2, the J gene TRBJ1-1; no definite D call. Germline V gene data show CDR1 as SGHTA and CDR2 as FQGNSA. This CDR3 spans 12 amino acids. V was trimmed by 6 bases and J by 4 bases, leaving 9 bases between them. CDR3 in amino acids: CASRYSGTEAFF. For the CDR3, the DNA is TGTGCCAGCAGGTACTCGGGCACTGAAGCTTTCTTT. The full variable domain, with the rest looked up from reference TRBV7-2 and TRBJ1-1, is GAGVSQSPSNKVTEKGKDVELRCDPISGHTALYWYRQSLGQGLEFLIYFQGNSAPDKSGLPSDRFSAERTGGSVSTLTIQRTQQEDSAVYLCASRYSGTEAFFGQGTRLTVV.

V and J are TRBV12-3 or TRBV12-4 and TRBJ2-1; D remains unclear. CDR3 size: 12 residues. Trimming left V 7 bases short and J 8 bases short, with 12 bases between. DNA for the CDR3: TGTGCCAGCACCCCCCTCGGCGATGAGCAGTTCTTC. Amino acid sequence: CASTPLGDEQFF.

This chain links TRBV20-1 with TRBJ2-7; the D call may be TRBD1 or TRBD2 (6 bases each). Trimming stripped 0 bases from V and 3 bases from J, with 15 bases between. The CDR3 is made up of 15 amino acids. The germline V gene has CDR1 DFQATT and CDR2 SNEGSKA (reference sequence). CDR3 bases: TGCAGTGCTAGAGAGCCACAGGGAGGTGACTACGAGCAGTACTTC. It yields the protein CSAREPQGGDYEQYF.

The chain uses TRBV19 and TRBJ1-1, with D maybe TRBD1 (5 bases). Trimming shortened V by 10 bases and J by 0 bases, and 18 bases separated the two germline ends. CDR3 size: 15 residues. Germline V gene sequence: CDR1 LNHDA, CDR2 SQIVND (reference sequence). This chain's CDR3 is CATWDGGAMNTEAFF. CDR3 sequence (DNA): TGTGCCACCTGGGACGGGGGAGCCATGAACACTGAAGCTTTCTTT.

J is TRBJ1-1 and V is TRBV30; 8 nucleotides align to TRBD1. J gave up 7 bases and V 4 bases, and 11 bases lay outside the gene matches. The CDR3 covers 14 residues. Germline V gene data show CDR1 as GTSNPN and CDR2 as SVGIG (reference sequence). CDR3 loop: CAWIPVQGAIEAFF. Written as DNA, the CDR3 is TGTGCCTGGATCCCAGTTCAGGGGGCGATTGAAGCTTTCTTT.

The gene calls are TRBV12-5 and TRBJ2-7, with D tentatively TRBD1 or TRBD2 (5 bases each). Germline CDR1 LGHNT, CDR2 FRNRAP. The CDR3 is 13 residues long. V lost 1 base and J lost 5, with 9 bases in between. The CDR3 region has the DNA TGTGCTAGTGGTTTGGGAGGGACCCACGAGCAGTACTTC. It is translated as CASGLGGTHEQYF.

The chain joins TRBV24-1 to TRBJ2-2; tentative D call: TRBD1 (5 bases). Germline CDR1 reads KGHDR; CDR2 reads SFDVKD. V gave up 5 bases and J gave up 6 bases, with 9 bases separating them. This CDR3 comprises 13 residues. The CDR3 nucleotides are TGTGCCACCAGTGTAGGGGTGCCCGGGGAGCTGTTTTTT. Translating it yields CATSVGVPGELFF.

This clonotype was recorded a few times. V is TRBV7-9 and J is TRBJ1-5; 8 nucleotides match TRBD1. V dropped 1 base and J dropped 2; count of bases not matched to a gene: 10. CDR3 length equals 18 residues. Germline CDR1 SEHNR, CDR2 FQNEAQ (reference sequence). DNA for the CDR3: TGTGCCAGCAGCTTAGAAGGGACAGGAGAGAGGGGCAATCAGCCCCAGCATTTT. Its translation: CASSLEGTGERGNQPQHF.

Concerning this clonotype itself: Since a much larger clone is just one base distant, this may be a read error. This rearrangement joins TRBV6-1 to TRBJ2-1; no definite D call. Germline V gene data show CDR1 as MNHNS and CDR2 as SASEGT. This CDR3 has 14 residues. CDR3 coding DNA: TGTGCCAGCAGTGAACTTGACTCCGACAATGAGCAGTTCTTC. Translated, it gives CASSELDSDNEQFF.

The chain links TRBV6-6 to TRBJ2-1; D is ambiguous. Trimming took 6 bases from V and 4 from J, leaving 7 bases between them. This CDR3 region has 12 residues. Germline lookup yields CDR1 MNHNY and CDR2 SVGAGI (reference sequence). In DNA, the CDR3 is TGTGCCAGCAGCCCCGGTTACAATGAGCAGTTCTTC. Encoded protein: CASSPGYNEQFF.